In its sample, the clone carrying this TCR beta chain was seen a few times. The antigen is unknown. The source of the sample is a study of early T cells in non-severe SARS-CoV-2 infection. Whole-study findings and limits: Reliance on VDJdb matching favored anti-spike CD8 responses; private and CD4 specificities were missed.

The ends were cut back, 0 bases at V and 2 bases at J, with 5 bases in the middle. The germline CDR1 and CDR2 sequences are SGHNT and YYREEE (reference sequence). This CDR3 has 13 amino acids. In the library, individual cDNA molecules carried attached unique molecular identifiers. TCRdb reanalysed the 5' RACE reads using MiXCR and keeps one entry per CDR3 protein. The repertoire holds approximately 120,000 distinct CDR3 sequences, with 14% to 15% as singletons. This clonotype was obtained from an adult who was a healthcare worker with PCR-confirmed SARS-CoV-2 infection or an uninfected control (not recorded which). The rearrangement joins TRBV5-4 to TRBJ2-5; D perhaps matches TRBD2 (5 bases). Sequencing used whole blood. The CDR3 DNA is TGTGCCAGCAGCTTGGGGGAGCAAGAGACCCAGTACTTC. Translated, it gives CASSLGEQETQYF.